The table lists the clone carrying this T cell receptor (beta chain) with a few counts. Its antigen is as yet unknown. The data stem from a study of metastatic and nonmetastatic thyroid tumors. Study-wide context: Malignant and benign thyroid patients had repertoires compared in peripheral blood and tumor or nodule tissue.

V lost 0 bases, J lost 4 bases, and 8 bases stayed unmatched. Germline values: CDR1 LNHNV, CDR2 YYDKDF (reference sequence). The CDR3 is made up of 16 amino acids. Study-wide findings and caveats: In both blood and tumor samples, TCR beta diversity was reported significantly higher for malignant than benign nodules.

Thyroid surgery was performed in patients who had received no treatment beforehand. How the authors handled the data: Variation in CDR3 across clinicopathological groups served as the basis for constructing a distant-metastasis classifier in papillary thyroid cancer. TCRdb called clones again from the PCR reads with MiXCR. The V and J calls shown here were made by TCRdb, not taken from the authors' results. The sample lists about 7,100 clones; around a third were seen once. The source is a female donor with papillary thyroid cancer or a benign thyroid nodule (not recorded which). Some clones in this sample may be carry-over from other donors' samples. The gene calls are TRBV15 and TRBJ2-7; the match to TRBD2 covers 8 bases. Sequenced input: adjacent normal tissue. CDR3 sequence reads: CATSRDVAGGEYEQYF. The CDR3 DNA is TGTGCCACCAGCAGAGATGTGGCGGGGGGCGAGTACGAGCAGTACTTC.